A selection of T cell receptor beta chains follows, all from one sample in a study of blood T cell repertoires in COVID-19. The assay was immunoSEQ multiplex PCR, and TCRdb's table has in-frame clones only and misses some. The sample has about 380,000 clones, approximately 90% seen once. The specimen was PBMCs or T cells enriched from blood (not recorded which). These receptors all stem from a woman aged 18-29 years who had recovered from COVID-19. Both conserved end residues are trimmed from each CDR3. A D gene is named only where the DNA matches it firmly.

D	V	J	CDR3
TRBD1	TRBV30	TRBJ1-5	ACRDSTNQPQH
.	TRBV6-1	TRBJ2-3	ASSDPGEFTDTQY
.	TRBV6-5	TRBJ1-4	ASSFGRATNEKLF
TRBD1	TRBV5-4	TRBJ1-2	ASSLQGAGGYT
TRBD1	TRBV2	TRBJ2-7	ASQGTGSSYEQY
.	TRBV7-2	TRBJ2-5	ASSPRPGIQETQY
TRBD1	TRBV5-5	TRBJ1-1	ASSWGQGAPEAF
.	TRBV6-5	TRBJ1-1	ASSYPALGGNTEAF
.	TRBV9	TRBJ2-5	ASSPGPGGWRETQY
TRBD1	TRBV11-2	TRBJ1-2	ASSTRTGSNYGYT
TRBD1	TRBV13	TRBJ1-1	ASSLGDRAYTEAF
TRBD1	TRBV4-2	TRBJ1-2	ASRLTGDYGYT
.	TRBV19	TRBJ2-2	ASIITGMSTGELF
.	TRBV19	TRBJ1-5	ASIERGSAAQPQH
.	TRBV6-6	TRBJ1-5	ASSVQGLYQPQH
.	TRBV7-9	TRBJ1-2	ASSSTENYGYT
.	TRBV7-2	TRBJ2-5	ASSLVAGARDQY
.	TRBV9	TRBJ2-2	ASSAVDTGELF
TRBD2	TRBV19	TRBJ2-3	ASNKRGGVADTQY
.	TRBV15	TRBJ1-1	ATSSQVRGLNTEAF
TRBD1	TRBV30	TRBJ1-2	AWVDRVDYGYT
TRBD1	TRBV7-9	TRBJ2-1	ASPTRGYNEQF
.	TRBV5-1	TRBJ2-5	ASSSFSIPGIQETQY
TRBD1	TRBV19	TRBJ1-2	ASSPGTGYGYT
.	TRBV7-3	TRBJ2-1	ASSIPNNEQF
TRBD2	TRBV5-1	TRBJ2-1	ASSLASGDYLNEQF
.	TRBV7-8	TRBJ1-3	ASSLAGGGGNTIY
.	TRBV5-3	TRBJ1-1	ARSPRGGWNTEAF
.	TRBV6-5	TRBJ1-1	ASSYGQGRTEAF
.	TRBV18	TRBJ2-6	ASSLSGTGANVLT
TRBD2	TRBV9	TRBJ2-7	ASSGPGLASDEQY
TRBD1	TRBV7-2	TRBJ1-2	ASSRRDRGISYT
TRBD1	TRBV27	TRBJ2-3	ASHKPGQRRADTQY
.	TRBV18	TRBJ1-2	ASSPPSVNYGYT
.	TRBV25-1	TRBJ1-6	ASSELDRDGSPLH
.	TRBV30	TRBJ2-7	AWSVQVGEQY
.	TRBV19	TRBJ1-3	ASSIPGFSGNTIY
TRBD1	TRBV28	TRBJ2-7	ASSLNRDRGDYEQY
.	TRBV5-4	TRBJ2-3	ASSLSSSVSTDTQY
TRBD1	TRBV28	TRBJ1-4	ASSSGQGLINEKLF
.	TRBV25-1	TRBJ2-3	ASSERRSSTDTQY
.	TRBV5-1	TRBJ2-1	ASNPAASAYNEQF
TRBD2	TRBV9	TRBJ2-7	ASSGTSYEQY
.	TRBV7-6	TRBJ2-1	ASSRRGHNEQF
TRBD1	TRBV14	TRBJ1-2	ASSQGDSYGYT
.	TRBV25-1	TRBJ1-4	ASSESVVFEKLF
.	TRBV4-1	TRBJ1-1	ASSPVSGETEAF
.	TRBV19	TRBJ1-5	ASSISWQVLQPQH
.	TRBV20-1	TRBJ1-1	SARFPLEAF
.	TRBV9	TRBJ1-5	ASSAQGSNQPQH
TRBD1	TRBV25-1	TRBJ1-4	ASSGGRQGDTNEKLF
TRBD1	TRBV4-1	TRBJ1-1	ASSQTSYSGGRAGTEAF
.	TRBV12-3/TRBV12-4	TRBJ2-3	ASSPRPPDTQY
.	TRBV4-3	TRBJ1-1	ASSQAVIFEAF
.	TRBV7-6	TRBJ2-2	ASSFGALGELF